Here is one T cell receptor (beta chain) with its context. Its antigen is not known. This specimen comes from a study of blood T cells in healthy people across ages. Whole-study results and caveats: Getting older went along with TCR beta diversity per million T cells dropping roughly linearly. Whereas aged donors had fewer naive CD4+ cells, long-lived donors had more of them and higher diversity.

For the second PCR, which ran for about 7 to 12 cycles, a sample-barcoded 5' primer and a J-beta primer mix were used. TCRdb independently ran MiXCR on the 5' RACE reads; one entry per CDR3 protein. The sample shows 750,000 to 950,000 distinct CDR3 sequences, under 30% of them seen only once. V was cut by 3 bases and J by 11 bases, with 13 bases left in between. The CDR3 is 12 residues long. In germline, CDR1 is SGHRS, CDR2 YFSETQ. In addition, the sample was reused for a study of T cells of mothers and their children. As that report states: A few healthy Caucasian mothers and their six children donated.

The sequence derives from a boy aged 5-17 years in good health. The chain carries TRBV5-1 and TRBJ2-3; D call uncertain. The sequencing input was blood. CDR3 sequence (DNA): TGCGCCAGCAGCTCGGACCTGGGGTTGCAGTATTTT. It specifies CASSSDLGLQYF.